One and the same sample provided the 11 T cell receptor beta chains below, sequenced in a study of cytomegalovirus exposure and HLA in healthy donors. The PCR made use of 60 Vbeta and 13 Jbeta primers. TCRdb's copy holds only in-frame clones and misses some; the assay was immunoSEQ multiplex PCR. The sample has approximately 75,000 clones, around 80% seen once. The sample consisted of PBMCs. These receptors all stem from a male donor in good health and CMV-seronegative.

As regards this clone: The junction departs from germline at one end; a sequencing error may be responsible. CDR3 region: CSVGRKGAGYGYPF. CDR3 coding DNA: TGCAGCGTTGGGAGGAAGGGGGCCGGCTATGGCTACCCCTTC. This chain uses TRBV29-1 with TRBJ1-2, with 7 positions matching TRBD1. This CDR3 has 14 residues. CDR1 and CDR2 (germline): SQVTM, ANQGSEA. Variable domain in full (rest from reference TRBV29-1 and TRBJ1-2): SAVISQKPSRDICQRGTSLTIQCQVDSQVTMMFWYRQQPGQSLTLIATANQGSEATYESGFVIDKFPISRPNLTFSTLTVSNMSPEDSSIYLCSVGRKGAGYGYPFGSGTRLTVV.

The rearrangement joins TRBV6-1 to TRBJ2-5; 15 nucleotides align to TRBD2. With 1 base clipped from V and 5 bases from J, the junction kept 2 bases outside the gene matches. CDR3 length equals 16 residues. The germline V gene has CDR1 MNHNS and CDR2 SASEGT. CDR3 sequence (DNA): TGTGCCAGCAGTGAAGGGACTAGCGGGAGGGCGGAGACCCAGTACTTC. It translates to CASSEGTSGRAETQYF.

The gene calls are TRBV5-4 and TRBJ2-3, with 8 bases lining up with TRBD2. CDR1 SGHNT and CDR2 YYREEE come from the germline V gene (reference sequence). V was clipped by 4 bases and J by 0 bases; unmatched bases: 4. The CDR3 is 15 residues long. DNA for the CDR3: TGTGCCAGCAGCCCCAGACTAGCGAGCACAGATACGCAGTATTTT. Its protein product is CASSPRLASTDTQYF.

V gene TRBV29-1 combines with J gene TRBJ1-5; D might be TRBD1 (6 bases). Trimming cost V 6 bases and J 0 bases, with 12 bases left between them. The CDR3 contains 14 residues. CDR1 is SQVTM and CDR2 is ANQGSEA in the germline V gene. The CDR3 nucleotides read TGCAGCGTCTCAGGGGTAAATAGCAATCAGCCCCAGCATTTT. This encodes CSVSGVNSNQPQHF. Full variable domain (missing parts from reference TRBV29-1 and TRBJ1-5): SAVISQKPSRDICQRGTSLTIQCQVDSQVTMMFWYRQQPGQSLTLIATANQGSEATYESGFVIDKFPISRPNLTFSTLTVSNMSPEDSSIYLCSVSGVNSNQPQHFGDGTRLSIL.

The CDR3 bases are TGCGCCAGCAGCCTGGACGGTCGCTACACCTTC. Protein product: CASSLDGRYTF. V usage is TRBV5-1 and J usage is TRBJ1-2; D is unclear. This CDR3 region has 11 residues. Germline-derived CDR1 and CDR2 are SGHRS and YFSETQ. V lost 4 bases and J lost 9, with 10 bases in between.

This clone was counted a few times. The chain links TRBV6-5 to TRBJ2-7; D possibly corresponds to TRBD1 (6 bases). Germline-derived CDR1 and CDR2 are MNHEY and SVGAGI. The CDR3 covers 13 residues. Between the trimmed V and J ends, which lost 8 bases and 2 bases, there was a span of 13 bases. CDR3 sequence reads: CASHRTEPYEQYF. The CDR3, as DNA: TGTGCCAGCCACCGGACAGAGCCCTACGAGCAGTACTTC.

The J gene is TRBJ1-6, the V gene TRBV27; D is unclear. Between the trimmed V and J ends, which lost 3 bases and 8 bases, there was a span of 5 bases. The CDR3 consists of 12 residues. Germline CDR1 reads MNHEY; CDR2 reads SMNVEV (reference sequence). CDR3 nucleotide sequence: TGTGCCAGCAGTTTTTTCGATTCACCCCTCCACTTT. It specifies CASSFFDSPLHF.

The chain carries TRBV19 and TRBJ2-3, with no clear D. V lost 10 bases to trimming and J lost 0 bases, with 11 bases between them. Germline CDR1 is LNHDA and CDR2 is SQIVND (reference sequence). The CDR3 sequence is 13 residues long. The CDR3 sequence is CATTWASTDTQYF. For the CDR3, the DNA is TGTGCCACAACTTGGGCTAGCACAGATACGCAGTATTTT.

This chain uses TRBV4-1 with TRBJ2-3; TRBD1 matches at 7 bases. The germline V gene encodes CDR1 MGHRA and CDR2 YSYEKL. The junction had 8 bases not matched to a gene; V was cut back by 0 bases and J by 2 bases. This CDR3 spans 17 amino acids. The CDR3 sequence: CASSQDQRGRPTDTQYF. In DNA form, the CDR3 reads TGCGCCAGCAGCCAAGATCAGAGGGGGCGGCCCACAGATACGCAGTATTTT.

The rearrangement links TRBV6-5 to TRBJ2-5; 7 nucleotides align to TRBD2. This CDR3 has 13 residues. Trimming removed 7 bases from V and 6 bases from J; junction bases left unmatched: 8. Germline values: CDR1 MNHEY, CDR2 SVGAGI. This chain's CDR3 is CASIRRGEKTQYF. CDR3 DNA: TGTGCCAGCATACGCCGGGGGGAGAAGACCCAGTACTTC.

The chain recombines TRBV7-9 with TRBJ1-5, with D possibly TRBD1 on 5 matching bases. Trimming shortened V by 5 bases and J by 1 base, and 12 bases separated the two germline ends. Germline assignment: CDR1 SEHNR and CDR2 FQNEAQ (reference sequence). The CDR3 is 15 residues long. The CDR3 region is CASSPSGGSNQPQHF. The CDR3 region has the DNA TGTGCCAGCAGCCCGTCGGGGGGGAGCAATCAGCCCCAGCATTTT.